What follows are 11 T cell receptor beta chains derived from one specimen sequenced in a study of cytomegalovirus exposure and HLA in healthy donors (dated 2017 in TCRdb). The library was produced with the immunoSEQ multiplex PCR assay. For the multiplex PCR, a mixture combining 60 forward primers for TCR Vbeta segments and 13 reverse primers for TCR Jbeta segments was used. Not all clones reach the TCRdb copy of this immuneACCESS table, which keeps in-frame sequences only. Checked studies attribute under half of the gap to unresolved V genes and leave the rest unexplained. Within this sample are 120,000 to 150,000 clones, with roughly 80% of them counted one time only. The ten largest clones add up to 2.5% of the sample. Specimen: PBMCs. These receptors were obtained from a boy aged 2 to 9 in good health and CMV-seronegative.

V and J are TRBV2 and TRBJ2-5; perhaps TRBD2 as D (6 bases). The CDR3 sequence is 13 residues long. The V end was cut by 8 bases, the J end by 8 bases, with 18 bases between. Germline CDR1 reads SNHLY; CDR2 reads FYNNEI. CDR3 loop: CASLGGFGETQYF. The CDR3 DNA sequence: TGTGCCAGCCTGGGGGGTTTCGGGGAAACCCAGTACTTC.

There are a few counts of this clone. The V gene is TRBV18, the J gene TRBJ1-2; unclear D gene. CDR3 length: 14 residues. V dropped 3 bases and J dropped 4 bases, with 12 bases sitting between them. Germline CDR1 and CDR2: KGHSH and LQKENI. Written as DNA, the CDR3 is TGTGCCAGCTCACCTCCCCGGGGTTCCTATGGCTACACCTTC. This codes for CASSPPRGSYGYTF.

This chain links TRBV7-8 with TRBJ2-1; TRBD2 aligns across 12 bases. The CDR3 runs 17 residues. Germline V gene data show CDR1 as SGHVS and CDR2 as FQNEAQ. V was pared by 3 bases and J by 0 bases, with 3 bases of the junction left unmatched. The CDR3 sequence: CASSFRTSGNSYNEQFF. The CDR3 nucleotides read TGTGCCAGCAGCTTTAGGACTAGCGGGAACTCCTACAATGAGCAGTTCTTC.

This chain joins TRBV7-9 and TRBJ1-3; no firm D call. The CDR3 length is 15 residues. CDR1 SEHNR and CDR2 FQNEAQ come from the germline V gene (reference sequence). Trimming removed 1 base from V and 4 bases from J, with 11 bases in between. As DNA, the CDR3 is TGTGCCAGCAGCTTAGGTCCCGCGGGGGGAAACACCATATATTTT. This gives the protein CASSLGPAGGNTIYF. Complete variable domain (other parts from reference TRBV7-9 and TRBJ1-3): DTGVSQNPRHKITKRGQNVTFRCDPISEHNRLYWYRQTLGQGPEFLTYFQNEAQLEKSRLLSDRFSAERPKGSFSTLEIQRTEQGDSAMYLCASSLGPAGGNTIYFGEGSWLTVV.

V usage is TRBV2 and J usage is TRBJ1-5, with D maybe TRBD1 (6 bases). V was trimmed by 6 bases and J by 3 bases, leaving 12 bases between them. The CDR3 is 14 residues long. Germline V gene data show CDR1 as SNHLY and CDR2 as FYNNEI. The CDR3 loop is CASSGTRANQPQHF. In nucleotides, the CDR3 is TGTGCCAGCAGCGGGACAAGGGCCAATCAGCCCCAGCATTTT.

The chain employs TRBV9 and TRBJ2-1; 7 positions match TRBD1. The V segment lost 4 bases and the J segment 0 bases; nucleotides outside the gene matches: 19. Germline V gene data show CDR1 as SGDLS and CDR2 as YYNGEE. The CDR3 is made up of 20 amino acids. DNA of the CDR3: TGTGCCAGCAGCTCACTCGCCCCCATAAGGGACAGAAGCTCCTACAATGAGCAGTTCTTC. It specifies CASSSLAPIRDRSSYNEQFF.

V usage is TRBV28 and J usage is TRBJ1-4; D call uncertain. Trimming took 5 bases from V and 0 from J, leaving 7 bases between them. The CDR3 runs 14 residues. Looked up from germline, CDR1 is MDHEN and CDR2 is SYDVKM. CDR3 coding DNA: TGTGCCAGCAGTACCAGTGCAACTAATGAAAAACTGTTTTTT. This codes for CASSTSATNEKLFF.

V gene TRBV18 combines with J gene TRBJ2-1; no clear D. The CDR3 consists of 11 residues. V lost 2 bases, J lost 8 bases, and 4 bases lay in between. Germline V lookup: CDR1 KGHSH, CDR2 LQKENI. The CDR3 sequence is CASSPKHEQFF. The CDR3 coding sequence is TGTGCCAGCTCACCAAAGCATGAGCAGTTCTTC.

This clone was observed a few times. The chain employs TRBV11-3 and TRBJ2-2; 9 bases align to TRBD2. The junction had 15 bases not matched to a gene; V was cut back by 4 bases and J by 6 bases. The CDR3 is 18 residues long. Germline V gene sequence: CDR1 SGHNT, CDR2 YENEEA. CDR3 sequence (DNA): TGTGCCAGCAGCTCCCATCTGGAGCTAGCGGGAATCGCCGGGGAGCTGTTTTTT. Its protein product is CASSSHLELAGIAGELFF.

This chain links TRBV5-1 with TRBJ1-1; no definite D call. V lost 6 bases and J 4 bases, leaving 16 bases between the germline ends. Germline V lookup: CDR1 SGHRS, CDR2 YFSETQ. The CDR3 has 14 amino acids. DNA of the CDR3: TGCGCCAGCACCACCGGAGGGTCCGGCACTGAAGCTTTCTTT. This encodes CASTTGGSGTEAFF.

This clone was seen more than once but under ten times. The chain links TRBV15 to TRBJ2-7, with D unresolved. Germline CDR1 reads LNHNV; CDR2 reads YYDKDF (reference sequence). V was clipped by 7 bases and J by 0 bases, with 13 bases between them. The CDR3 sequence is 14 residues long. CDR3 loop: CATTAGYFSYEQYF. The CDR3, as DNA: TGTGCCACCACCGCAGGATATTTCTCCTACGAGCAGTACTTC.